A selection of T cell receptor beta chains follows, all from one sample in a study of T cell responses to AZD1222 COVID-19 vaccine. TCRdb's table, derived via immunoSEQ multiplex PCR, lists solely in-frame clones and lacks some. This sample has 150,000 to 200,000 clones; about 91% occur once, and the top ten carry around 10%. This specimen was peripheral blood, taken 28 days after the second AZD1222 dose. These TCRs come from an adult who received the AZD1222 COVID-19 vaccine. Each CDR3 is given with its conserved first and last residue. The D gene is left open where the match is weak. Expanded clones get a size class; other rows say once, few or many, or leave the size out.

V gene	clone size	D gene	J gene	CDR3 DNA	CDR3 protein
TRBV7-8	once	NA	TRBJ1-6	TGTGCCAGCAGCTTAGAAGGGAGAGCGATCAGATGGGCCCTCCACTTT	CASSLEGRAIRWALHF
TRBV7-3	NA	NA	TRBJ2-3	TGTGCCAGCAGCCAAGGAGTTGGTGATACGCAGTATTTT	CASSQGVGDTQYF
TRBV12-5	NA	NA	TRBJ2-7	TGTGCTAGTGGTTTGTCGGTAGGGGGAAACGAGCAGTACTTC	CASGLSVGGNEQYF
TRBV5-6	NA	NA	TRBJ2-7	TGTGCCAGCAGCCTTCGATCTTACGAGCAGTACTTC	CASSLRSYEQYF
TRBV4-1	NA	TRBD2	TRBJ2-3	TGCGCCAGCAGCTCGGGACTAGCTCTCACAGATACGCAGTATTTT	CASSSGLALTDTQYF
TRBV3-1/TRBV3-2	NA	NA	TRBJ1-1	TGTGCCAGCAGCGGCGGGACAAACACTGAAGCTTTCTTT	CASSGGTNTEAFF
TRBV28	NA	NA	TRBJ1-4	TGTGCCAGCAGTTTAGTTCCCACAGATGGAGAAAAACTGTTTTTT	CASSLVPTDGEKLFF
TRBV28	once	TRBD1	TRBJ1-1	TGTGCCAGCAGTCTGACAGGGTTGGACACTGAAGCTTTCTTT	CASSLTGLDTEAFF
TRBV3-1/TRBV3-2	once	NA	TRBJ2-1	TGTGCCAGCAGCCAAGATGGCCCCCAACAGACTCCGTTTCAAGGGGAGCAGTTCTTC	CASSQDGPQQTPFQGEQFF
TRBV5-4	NA	NA	TRBJ1-3	TGTGCCAGCAGCTTTCTTGGACAGAACCTCTTAAGCACCATATATTTT	CASSFLGQNLLSTIYF
TRBV7-3	NA	NA	TRBJ1-1	TGTGCCAGCAGCTTGGGGCCAGGCATGAACACTGAAGCTTTCTTT	CASSLGPGMNTEAFF
TRBV5-6	NA	NA	TRBJ1-2	TGTGCCAGCAGCCCCTTGGACAGCAACTATGGCTACACCTTC	CASSPLDSNYGYTF
TRBV13	NA	TRBD1	TRBJ2-5	TGTGCCAGCAGCTTAGTCGGGACAGAAGCCCAAGAGACCCAGTACTTC	CASSLVGTEAQETQYF
TRBV7-9	NA	NA	TRBJ1-1	TGTGCCAGCAGCCCAAACCTTGAAGCTTTCTTT	CASSPNLEAFF
TRBV6-5	NA	NA	TRBJ2-7	TGTGCCAGCAGTTTATCAACAAGAGCCGAGCAGTACTTC	CASSLSTRAEQYF
TRBV18	NA	NA	TRBJ2-5	TGTGCCAGCTCACGCCAGGTTATCGAGACCCAGTACTTC	CASSRQVIETQYF
TRBV9	NA	TRBD2	TRBJ2-6	TGTGCCAGCAGCTCCCGGGGGGGGACGGCTGGGGCCAACGTCCTGACTTTC	CASSSRGGTAGANVLTF
TRBV11-3	NA	TRBD2	TRBJ2-7	TGTGCCAGCAGCCCGACCGGGGGGGAGCAGTACTTC	CASSPTGGEQYF
TRBV30	NA	NA	TRBJ2-3	TGTGCCTGGAAGAGGGGAAGCGGTACGCAGTATTTT	CAWKRGSGTQYF
TRBV7-8	NA	TRBD1	TRBJ2-7	TGTGCCAGCAGCCCTAACAGGGGTATCCCCTACGAGCAGTACTTC	CASSPNRGIPYEQYF
TRBV3-1/TRBV3-2	NA	NA	TRBJ1-6	TGTGCCAGCAGCCAAAGACAGGCTGTAAATTCACCCCTCCACTTT	CASSQRQAVNSPLHF
TRBV27	NA	NA	TRBJ2-1	TGTGCCAGCAGCTTCACTAGCCGGCTCTATGATGAGCAGTTCTTC	CASSFTSRLYDEQFF
TRBV24-1	NA	NA	TRBJ2-3	TGTGCCACCAGTGACCCGGCCCGGGGGAGGACGCAGTATTTT	CATSDPARGRTQYF
TRBV5-1	once	NA	TRBJ2-5	TGCGCCAGCAGCCAGAGGACGGGGGAGACCCAGTACTTC	CASSQRTGETQYF